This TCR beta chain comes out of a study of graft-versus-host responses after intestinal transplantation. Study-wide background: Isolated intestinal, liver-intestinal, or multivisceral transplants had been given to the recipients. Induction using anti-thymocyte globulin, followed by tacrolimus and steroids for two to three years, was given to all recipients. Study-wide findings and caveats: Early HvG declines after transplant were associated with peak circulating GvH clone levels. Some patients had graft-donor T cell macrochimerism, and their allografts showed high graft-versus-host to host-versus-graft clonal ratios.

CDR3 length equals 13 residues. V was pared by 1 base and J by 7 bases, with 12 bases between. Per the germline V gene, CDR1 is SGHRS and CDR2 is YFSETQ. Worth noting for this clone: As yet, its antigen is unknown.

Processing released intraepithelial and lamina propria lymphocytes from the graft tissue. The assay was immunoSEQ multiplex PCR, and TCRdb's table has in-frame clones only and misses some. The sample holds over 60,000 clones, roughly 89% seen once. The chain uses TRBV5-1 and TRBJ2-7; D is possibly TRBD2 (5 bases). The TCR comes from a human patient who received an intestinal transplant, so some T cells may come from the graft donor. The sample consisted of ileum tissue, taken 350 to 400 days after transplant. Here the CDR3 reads CASSLKARGEQYF. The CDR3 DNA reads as TGCGCCAGCAGCTTGAAGGCCCGGGGAGAGCAGTACTTC. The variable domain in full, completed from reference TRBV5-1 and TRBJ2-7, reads KAGVTQTPRYLIKTRGQQVTLSCSPISGHRSVSWYQQTPGQGLQFLFEYFSETQRNKGNFPGRFSGRQFSNSRSEMNVSTLELGDSALYLCASSLKARGEQYFGPGTRLTVT.